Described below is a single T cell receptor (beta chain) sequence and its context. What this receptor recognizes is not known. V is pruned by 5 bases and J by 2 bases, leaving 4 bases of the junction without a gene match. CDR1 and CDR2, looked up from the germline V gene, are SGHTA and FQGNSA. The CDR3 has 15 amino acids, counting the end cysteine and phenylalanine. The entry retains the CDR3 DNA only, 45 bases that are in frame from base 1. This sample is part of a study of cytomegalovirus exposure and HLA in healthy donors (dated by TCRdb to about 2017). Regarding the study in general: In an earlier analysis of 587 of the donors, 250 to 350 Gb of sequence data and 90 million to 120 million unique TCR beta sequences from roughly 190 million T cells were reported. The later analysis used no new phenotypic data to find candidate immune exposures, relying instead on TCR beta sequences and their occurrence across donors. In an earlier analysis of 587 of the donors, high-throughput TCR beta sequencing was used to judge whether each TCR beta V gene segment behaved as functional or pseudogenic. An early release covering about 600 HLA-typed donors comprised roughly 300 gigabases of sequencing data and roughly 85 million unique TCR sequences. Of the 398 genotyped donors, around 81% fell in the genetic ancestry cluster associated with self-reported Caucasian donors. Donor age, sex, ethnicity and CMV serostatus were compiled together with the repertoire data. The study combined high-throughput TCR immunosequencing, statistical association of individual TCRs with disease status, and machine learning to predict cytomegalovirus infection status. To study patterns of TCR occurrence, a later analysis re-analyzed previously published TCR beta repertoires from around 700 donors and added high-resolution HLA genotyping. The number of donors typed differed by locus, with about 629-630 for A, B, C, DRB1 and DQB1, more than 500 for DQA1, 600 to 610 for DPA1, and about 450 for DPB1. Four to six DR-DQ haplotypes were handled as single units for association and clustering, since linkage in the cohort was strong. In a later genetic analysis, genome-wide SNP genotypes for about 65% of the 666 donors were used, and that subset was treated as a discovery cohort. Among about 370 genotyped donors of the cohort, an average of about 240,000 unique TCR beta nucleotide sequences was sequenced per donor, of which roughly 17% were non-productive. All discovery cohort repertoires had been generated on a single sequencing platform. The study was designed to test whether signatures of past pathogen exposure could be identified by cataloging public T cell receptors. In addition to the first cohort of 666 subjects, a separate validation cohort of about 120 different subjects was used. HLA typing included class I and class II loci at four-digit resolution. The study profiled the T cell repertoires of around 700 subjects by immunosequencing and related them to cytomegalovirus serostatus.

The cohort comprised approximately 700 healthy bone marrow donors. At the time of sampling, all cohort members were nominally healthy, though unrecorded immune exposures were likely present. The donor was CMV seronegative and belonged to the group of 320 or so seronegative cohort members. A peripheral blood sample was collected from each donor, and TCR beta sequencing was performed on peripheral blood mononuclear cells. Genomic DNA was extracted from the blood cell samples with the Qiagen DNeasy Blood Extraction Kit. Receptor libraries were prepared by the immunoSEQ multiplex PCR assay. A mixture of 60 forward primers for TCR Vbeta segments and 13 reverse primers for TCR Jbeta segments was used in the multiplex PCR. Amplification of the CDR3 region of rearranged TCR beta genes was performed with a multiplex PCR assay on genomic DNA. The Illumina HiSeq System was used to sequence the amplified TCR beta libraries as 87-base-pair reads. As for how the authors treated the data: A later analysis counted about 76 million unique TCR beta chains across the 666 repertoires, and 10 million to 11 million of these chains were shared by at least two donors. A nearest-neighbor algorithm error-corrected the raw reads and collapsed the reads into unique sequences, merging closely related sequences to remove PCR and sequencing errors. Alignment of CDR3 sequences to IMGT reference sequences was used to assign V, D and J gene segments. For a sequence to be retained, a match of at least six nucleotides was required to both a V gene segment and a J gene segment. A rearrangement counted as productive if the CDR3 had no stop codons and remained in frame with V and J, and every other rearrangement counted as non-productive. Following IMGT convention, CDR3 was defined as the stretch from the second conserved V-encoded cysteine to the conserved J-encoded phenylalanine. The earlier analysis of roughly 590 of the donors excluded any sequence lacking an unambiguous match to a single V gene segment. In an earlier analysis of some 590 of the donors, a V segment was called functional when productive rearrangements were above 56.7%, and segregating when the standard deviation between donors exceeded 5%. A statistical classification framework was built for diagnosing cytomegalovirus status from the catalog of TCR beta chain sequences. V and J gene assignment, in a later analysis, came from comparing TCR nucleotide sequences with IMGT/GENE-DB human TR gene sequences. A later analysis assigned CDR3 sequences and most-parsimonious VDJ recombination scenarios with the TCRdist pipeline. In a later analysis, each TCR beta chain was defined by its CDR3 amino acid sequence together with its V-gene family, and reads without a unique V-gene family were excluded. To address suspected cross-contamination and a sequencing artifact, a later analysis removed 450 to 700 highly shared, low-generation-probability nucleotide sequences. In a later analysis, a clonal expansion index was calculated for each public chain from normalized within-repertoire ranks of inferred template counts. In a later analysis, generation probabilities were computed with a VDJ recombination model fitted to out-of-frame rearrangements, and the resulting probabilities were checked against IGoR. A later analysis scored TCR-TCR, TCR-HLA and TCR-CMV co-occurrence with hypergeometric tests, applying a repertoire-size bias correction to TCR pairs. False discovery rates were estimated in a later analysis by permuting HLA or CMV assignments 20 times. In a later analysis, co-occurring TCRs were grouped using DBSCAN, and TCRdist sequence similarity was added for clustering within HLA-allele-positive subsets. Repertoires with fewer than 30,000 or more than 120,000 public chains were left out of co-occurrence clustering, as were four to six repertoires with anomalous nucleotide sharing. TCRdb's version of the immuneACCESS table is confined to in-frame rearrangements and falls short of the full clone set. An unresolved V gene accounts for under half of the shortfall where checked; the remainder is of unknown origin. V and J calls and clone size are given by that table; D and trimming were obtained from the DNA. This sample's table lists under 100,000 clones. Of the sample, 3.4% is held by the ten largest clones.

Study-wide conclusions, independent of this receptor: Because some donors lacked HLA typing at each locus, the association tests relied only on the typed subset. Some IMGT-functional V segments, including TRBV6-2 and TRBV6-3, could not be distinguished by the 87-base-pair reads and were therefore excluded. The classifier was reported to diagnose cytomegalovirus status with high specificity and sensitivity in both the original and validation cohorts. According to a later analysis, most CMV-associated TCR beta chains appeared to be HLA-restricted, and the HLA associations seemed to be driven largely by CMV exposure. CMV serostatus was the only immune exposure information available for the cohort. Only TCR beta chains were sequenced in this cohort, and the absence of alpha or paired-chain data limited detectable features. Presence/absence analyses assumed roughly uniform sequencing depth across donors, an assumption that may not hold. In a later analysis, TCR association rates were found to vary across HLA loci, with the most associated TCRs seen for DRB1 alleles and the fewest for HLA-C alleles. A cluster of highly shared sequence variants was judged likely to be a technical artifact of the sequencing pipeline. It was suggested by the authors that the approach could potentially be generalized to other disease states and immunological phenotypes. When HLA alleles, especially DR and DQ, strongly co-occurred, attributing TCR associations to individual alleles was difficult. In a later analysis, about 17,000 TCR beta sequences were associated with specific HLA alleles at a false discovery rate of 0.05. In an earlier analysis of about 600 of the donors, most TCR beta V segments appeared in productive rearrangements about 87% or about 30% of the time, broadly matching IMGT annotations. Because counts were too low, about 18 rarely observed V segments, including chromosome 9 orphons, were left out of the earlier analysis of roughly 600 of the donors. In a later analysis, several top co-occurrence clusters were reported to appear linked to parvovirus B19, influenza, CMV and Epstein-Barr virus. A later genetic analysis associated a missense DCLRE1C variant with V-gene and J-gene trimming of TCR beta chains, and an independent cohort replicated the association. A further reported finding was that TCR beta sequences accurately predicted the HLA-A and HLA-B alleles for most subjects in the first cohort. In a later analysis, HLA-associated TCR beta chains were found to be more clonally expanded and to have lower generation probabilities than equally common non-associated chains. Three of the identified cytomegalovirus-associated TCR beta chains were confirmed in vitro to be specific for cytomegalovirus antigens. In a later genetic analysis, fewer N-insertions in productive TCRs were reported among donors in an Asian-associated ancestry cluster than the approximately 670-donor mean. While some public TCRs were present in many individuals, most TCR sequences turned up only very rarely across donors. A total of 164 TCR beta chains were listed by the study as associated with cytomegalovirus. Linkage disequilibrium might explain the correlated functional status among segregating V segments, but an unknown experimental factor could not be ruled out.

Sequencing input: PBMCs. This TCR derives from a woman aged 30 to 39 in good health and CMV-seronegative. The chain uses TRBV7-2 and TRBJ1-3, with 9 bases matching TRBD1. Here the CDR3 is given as CASSRDRAPGNTIYF. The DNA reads TGTGCCAGCAGCCGGGACAGGGCCCCTGGAAACACCATATATTTT.